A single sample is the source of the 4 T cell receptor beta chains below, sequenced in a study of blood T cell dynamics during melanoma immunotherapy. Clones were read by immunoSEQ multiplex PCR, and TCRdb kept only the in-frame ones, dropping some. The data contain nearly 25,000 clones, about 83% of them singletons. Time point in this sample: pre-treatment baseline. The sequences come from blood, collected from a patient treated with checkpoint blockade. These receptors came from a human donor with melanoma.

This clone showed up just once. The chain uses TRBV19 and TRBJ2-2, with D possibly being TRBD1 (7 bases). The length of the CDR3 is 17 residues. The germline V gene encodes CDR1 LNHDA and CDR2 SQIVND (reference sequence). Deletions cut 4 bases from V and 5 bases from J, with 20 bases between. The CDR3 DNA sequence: TGTGCCAGTAGTACACTCCAGACAGGGAGGAAGACCGGGGAGCTGTTTTTT. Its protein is CASSTLQTGRKTGELFF.

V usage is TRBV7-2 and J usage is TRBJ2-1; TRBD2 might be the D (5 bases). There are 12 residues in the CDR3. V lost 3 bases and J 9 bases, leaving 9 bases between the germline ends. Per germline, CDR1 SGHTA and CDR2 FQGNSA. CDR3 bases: TGTGCCAGCAGCTTTGAGGACTCTGAGCAGTTCTTC. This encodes CASSFEDSEQFF.

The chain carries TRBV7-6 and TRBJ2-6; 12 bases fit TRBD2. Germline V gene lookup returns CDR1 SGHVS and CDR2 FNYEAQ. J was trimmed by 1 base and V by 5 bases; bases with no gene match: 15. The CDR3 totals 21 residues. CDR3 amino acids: CASSPRPASGRAPSGANVLTF. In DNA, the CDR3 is TGTGCCAGCAGCCCTAGACCCGCTAGCGGGAGGGCCCCATCTGGGGCCAACGTCCTGACTTTC. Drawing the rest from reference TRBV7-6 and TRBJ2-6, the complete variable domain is GAGVSQSPRYKVTKRGQDVALRCDPISGHVSLYWYRQALGQGPEFLTYFNYEAQQDKSGLPNDRFSAERPEGSISTLTIQRTEQRDSAMYRCASSPRPASGRAPSGANVLTFGAGSRLTVL.

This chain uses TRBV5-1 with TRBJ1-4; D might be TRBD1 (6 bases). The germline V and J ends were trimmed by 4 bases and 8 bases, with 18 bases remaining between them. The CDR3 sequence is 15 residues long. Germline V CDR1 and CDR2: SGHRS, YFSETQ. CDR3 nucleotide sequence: TGCGCCAGCAGCCCTCACGGGGGGCGCTCCGAAAAACTGTTTTTT. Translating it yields CASSPHGGRSEKLFF.